This is a list of T cell receptor beta chains from one sample in a study of shared clonotypes between healthy human individuals. The repertoire was sequenced with immunoSEQ multiplex PCR; TCRdb's copy has only in-frame clones and lacks some. The table includes 1,400,000 or so clones, roughly 98.5% detected once. Material: naive CD4+ T cells sorted from blood. The receptors shown here come from a man aged 25-40 years in good health. Both conserved end residues are part of each CDR3. Each record gives: clone size, V gene, D gene, J gene, CDR3 DNA, CDR3 protein. D genes are given only for firm matches. Some rows mark clone size as missing; the rest say once, few, many or name a class of expanded clone.

clone size: NA; V gene: TRBV10-1; D gene: NA; J gene: TRBJ1-5; CDR3 DNA: TGCGCCAGCAGTGAGGGTATGGGTCAGCCCCAGCATTTT; CDR3 protein: CASSEGMGQPQHF
clone size: NA; V gene: TRBV5-1; D gene: NA; J gene: TRBJ1-2; CDR3 DNA: TGCGCCAGCAGCTTGGCTAAACAGGGCCTTGGCTACACCTTC; CDR3 protein: CASSLAKQGLGYTF
clone size: NA; V gene: TRBV15; D gene: NA; J gene: TRBJ2-7; CDR3 DNA: TGTGCCACCAGCAGAGGAGGCGGGGAGGACTACGAGCAGTACTTC; CDR3 protein: CATSRGGGEDYEQYF
clone size: NA; V gene: TRBV28; D gene: NA; J gene: TRBJ2-7; CDR3 DNA: TGTGCCAGCAGTGGGGACGGGATTCTATACTACGAGCAGTACTTC; CDR3 protein: CASSGDGILYYEQYF
clone size: NA; V gene: TRBV27; D gene: TRBD2; J gene: TRBJ2-3; CDR3 DNA: TGTGCCAGCAGTTTTCGGGGGGGGACAGATACGCAGTATTTT; CDR3 protein: CASSFRGGTDTQYF
clone size: NA; V gene: TRBV5-5; D gene: NA; J gene: TRBJ2-2; CDR3 DNA: TGTGCCAGCAGCTTGCGCCGTACCGAGACAGGCGGCGCCGGGGAGCTGTTTTTT; CDR3 protein: CASSLRRTETGGAGELFF
clone size: NA; V gene: TRBV7-9; D gene: TRBD1; J gene: TRBJ1-5; CDR3 DNA: TGTGCCAGCAGCCCGGACAGGGGGAGCAATCAGCCCCAGCATTTT; CDR3 protein: CASSPDRGSNQPQHF
clone size: NA; V gene: TRBV7-6; D gene: NA; J gene: TRBJ1-3; CDR3 DNA: TGTGCCAGCAGCTTAGGAGGGGGCTCTGGAAACACCATATATTTT; CDR3 protein: CASSLGGGSGNTIYF
clone size: NA; V gene: TRBV7-9; D gene: NA; J gene: TRBJ2-5; CDR3 DNA: TGTGCCAGCAGCCAAAGGGGTACGTTTCAAGAGACCCAGTACTTC; CDR3 protein: CASSQRGTFQETQYF
clone size: once; V gene: TRBV18; D gene: TRBD2; J gene: TRBJ2-1; CDR3 DNA: TGTGCCAGCTCACCAAGGTTGGCGGGAGGCCAAGGCAATGAGCAGTTCTTC; CDR3 protein: CASSPRLAGGQGNEQFF
clone size: NA; V gene: TRBV5-1; D gene: NA; J gene: TRBJ1-1; CDR3 DNA: TGCGCCAGCAGCCCGCGACCGGGGCTCCGTCTCACTGAAGCTTTCTTT; CDR3 protein: CASSPRPGLRLTEAFF
clone size: NA; V gene: TRBV11-2; D gene: NA; J gene: TRBJ1-3; CDR3 DNA: TGTGCCAGCAGCTTAGTCGTTACGGGTTTATATTTT; CDR3 protein: CASSLVVTGLYF
clone size: NA; V gene: TRBV28; D gene: TRBD2; J gene: TRBJ2-5; CDR3 DNA: TGTGCCACCGGGGGGGCCCAAGAGACCCAGTACTTC; CDR3 protein: CATGGAQETQYF
clone size: once; V gene: TRBV27; D gene: TRBD1; J gene: TRBJ2-2; CDR3 DNA: TGTGCCAGCAGTTCCCTCGACAGGGGATACACCGGGGAGCTGTTTTTT; CDR3 protein: CASSSLDRGYTGELFF
clone size: NA; V gene: TRBV20-1; D gene: NA; J gene: TRBJ2-1; CDR3 DNA: TGCAGTGCTAGAGAGCGACTAGAGCAGTTCTTC; CDR3 protein: CSARERLEQFF
clone size: NA; V gene: TRBV10-2; D gene: NA; J gene: TRBJ1-5; CDR3 DNA: TGCGCCAGCAGCGAAAGGGATCAGCCCCAGCATTTT; CDR3 protein: CASSERDQPQHF
clone size: NA; V gene: TRBV5-4; D gene: TRBD2; J gene: TRBJ2-7; CDR3 DNA: TGTGCCAGCAGCCTGGGAGGGGTCACCTACGAGCAGTACTTC; CDR3 protein: CASSLGGVTYEQYF
clone size: NA; V gene: TRBV5-1; D gene: TRBD2; J gene: TRBJ2-3; CDR3 DNA: TGCGCCAGCAGCCTGGGACTAGCGGGAGGAGATACGCAGTATTTT; CDR3 protein: CASSLGLAGGDTQYF
clone size: NA; V gene: TRBV28; D gene: NA; J gene: TRBJ2-1; CDR3 DNA: TGTGCCAGCAGTTTATCCGGGGCACCCTACAATGAGCAGTTCTTC; CDR3 protein: CASSLSGAPYNEQFF
clone size: NA; V gene: TRBV28; D gene: NA; J gene: TRBJ2-5; CDR3 DNA: TGTGCCAGCGGACTTGGGGGCGGCGAGCTCAGTGAGACCCAGTACTTC; CDR3 protein: CASGLGGGELSETQYF
clone size: NA; V gene: TRBV5-1; D gene: NA; J gene: TRBJ2-1; CDR3 DNA: TGCGCCAGCAGCTTGGGGGCGGTTGTCAATGAGCAGTTCTTC; CDR3 protein: CASSLGAVVNEQFF
clone size: NA; V gene: TRBV7-8; D gene: NA; J gene: TRBJ2-7; CDR3 DNA: TGTGCCAGCAGCTTAGGGCAAAACTACGAGCAGTACTTC; CDR3 protein: CASSLGQNYEQYF